The clone carrying this T cell receptor (beta chain) has a count of ten or more. Its target is unknown. Trimming cost V 3 bases and J 4 bases; bases outside gene matches: 11. There are 18 residues in the CDR3. RNA transcripts provided the source from which TCR beta CDR3 regions were amplified. The TCR CDR3 first-round RT-PCR relied on the HTBI primer set. MiXCR, applied by TCRdb to the multiplex PCR reads, yields one record per CDR3 protein. The data contain approximately 370,000 distinct CDR3 sequences, about a sixth of them singletons. This record belongs to a study of T cells in Graves' hyperthyroidism and ophthalmopathy. Study conclusions and caveats: Most clonotypes expanded in thyroid above 0.001 were likewise present in blood.

The rearrangement links TRBV12-3 or TRBV12-4 to TRBJ2-2; 10 nucleotides line up with TRBD1. This sequence originates from a woman under 40 with Graves' hyperthyroidism that later progressed to Graves' ophthalmopathy. The sample comprised blood. In nucleotides, the CDR3 is TGTGCCAGCAGTTTCCCCACCGGGGGGACAGGGGTCACCGGGGAGCTGTTTTTT. Its protein product is CASSFPTGGTGVTGELFF.